The 11 T cell receptor beta chains in this list originate from one sample, sequenced in a study of T-cell reconstitution after alpha-beta-depleted transplantation in children. A TCRbeta library incorporating unique molecular identifiers was prepared. TCRdb passed the PCR reads through MiXCR, listing each CDR3 protein once. The sample carries around 800,000 distinct CDR3 sequences, 15% to 20% recorded once. Sequences were derived from PBMCs, mostly from graft donor cells, sampled 360 days after TCRalphabeta/CD19-depleted stem cell transplant. These receptors came from a male patient younger than 18 who had a stem cell transplant for acute lymphoblastic leukemia, so the T cells may come from the graft donor.

This chain connects TRBV5-1 to TRBJ2-1; D is perhaps TRBD2 (7 bases). Germline CDR1 is SGHRS and CDR2 is YFSETQ. V lost 4 bases and J 2 bases, leaving 13 bases between the germline ends. This CDR3 region has 15 residues. The CDR3 DNA is TGCGCCAGCAGCGGAGGGGGGGGTACCTACAATGAGCAGTTCTTC. It yields the protein CASSGGGGTYNEQFF.

The chain joins TRBV4-1 to TRBJ1-2; no clear D. The CDR3 is made up of 19 amino acids. Trimming pared 0 bases from V and 0 bases from J, leaving 20 bases between. The germline CDR1 and CDR2 sequences are MGHRA and YSYEKL. The chain's CDR3 is CASSQERDRETGANYGYTF. Here the CDR3 DNA reads TGCGCCAGCAGCCAAGAAAGAGACCGGGAGACGGGAGCTAACTATGGCTACACCTTC.

The chain combines TRBV6-1 with TRBJ2-1; 7 bases fit TRBD2. The V gene end was trimmed by 2 bases and the J gene end by 10 bases; junction bases not matched to a gene: 5. Germline V gene data show CDR1 as MNHNS and CDR2 as SASEGT. The CDR3 is 13 amino acids. The CDR3 sequence is CASSEFRREEQFF. CDR3 DNA: TGTGCCAGCAGTGAATTCCGGCGGGAGGAGCAGTTCTTC.

J is TRBJ2-1 and V is TRBV12-1; no DNA check was done on the table's D call, TRBD2. TRBV12-1 is marked as a pseudogene. The CDR3 has 15 residues. This chain's CDR3 is CASSDFSGYGNEQFF. CDR3 coding DNA: TGTGCCAGCTCAGATTTTAGCGGTTACGGCAATGAGCAGTTCTTC.

The chain combines TRBV29-1 with TRBJ2-2; a weak D match, TRBD2 (5 bases). Trimming stripped 0 bases from V and 6 bases from J, with 14 bases between. The CDR3 runs 15 residues. CDR1 is SQVTM, CDR2 ANQGSEA, per germline. Written as DNA, the CDR3 is TGCAGCGTTGAAGATGACAAGGAGGTTGCCGGGGAGCTGTTTTTT. Protein product: CSVEDDKEVAGELFF.

V usage is TRBV9 and J usage is TRBJ2-1; 11 nucleotides line up with TRBD2. Germline V CDR1 and CDR2: SGDLS, YYNGEE. The CDR3 totals 14 residues. J gave up 8 bases and V 3 bases, and 4 bases lay outside the gene matches. The CDR3 DNA is TGTGCCAGCAGCGCTAGCGGGAGGACAGATGAGCAGTTCTTC. Its protein is CASSASGRTDEQFF.

The chain is built from TRBV18 and TRBJ1-4; tentative D call: TRBD1 (5 bases). Germline CDR1 KGHSH, CDR2 LQKENI. The V gene lost 5 bases and the J gene lost 6 bases, with 13 bases spanning the gap. The CDR3 runs 14 residues. The chain's CDR3 is CASSTRVEDEKLFF. The CDR3 DNA is TGTGCCAGCTCAACCAGGGTAGAAGATGAAAAACTGTTTTTT.

This chain uses TRBV15 with TRBJ1-1, with no clear D. Germline assignment: CDR1 LNHNV and CDR2 YYDKDF (reference sequence). The V gene lost 1 base and the J gene lost 1 base, with 16 bases spanning the gap. The CDR3 is 17 residues long. In DNA, the CDR3 is TGTGCCACCAGCAGAGGCTGGCGTACAGTCGGGAACACTGAAGCTTTCTTT. Translated: CATSRGWRTVGNTEAFF.

J is TRBJ2-5 and V is TRBV25-1, with D hard to call. CDR1 is MGHDK, CDR2 SYGVNS, per germline. The CDR3 is 14 amino acids. V dropped 5 bases and J dropped 2 bases, with 12 bases sitting between them. CDR3 nucleotides: TGTGCCAGCAGTCAGCAACAGCCGCAAGAGACCCAGTACTTC. This gives the protein CASSQQQPQETQYF.

J is TRBJ1-1 and V is TRBV24-1; TRBD1 matches at 8 bases. Germline V lookup: CDR1 KGHDR, CDR2 SFDVKD. The V segment lost 4 bases and the J segment 4 bases; nucleotides outside the gene matches: 4. This CDR3 is built from 14 residues. The CDR3 coding sequence is TGTGCCACCAGTGACCCCGGGACAGGCACTGAAGCTTTCTTT. Its translation: CATSDPGTGTEAFF.

The V gene is TRBV10-3, the J gene TRBJ2-3; TRBD2 matches 7 bases. Germline V gene sequence: CDR1 ENHRY, CDR2 SYGVKD. CDR3 size: 14 residues. V gave up 10 bases and J gave up 2 bases; unmatched junction bases: 9. In DNA, the CDR3 is TGTGCCAGCAAGCGGGACTCCCTCACAGATACGCAGTATTTT. This translates into CASKRDSLTDTQYF.